This TCR beta chain was recovered during a study of blood T cell repertoires in COVID-19. Whole-study context: Acute and convalescent COVID-19 samples came from the United States, Italy and Spain. Sources were T cells, B-cell-depleted T cells, or PBMCs; the material itself was cDNA or gDNA.

Assay: immunoSEQ multiplex PCR; the TCRdb copy retains only in-frame clones and omits some. The sample carries roughly 230,000 clones, around 85% recorded once. The CDR3 covers 19 residues. CDR1 and CDR2 from the germline V gene are SGHNT and YENEEA. Trimming at V came to 4 bases and at J to 0 bases, leaving 16 bases not matched to a gene. This TCR came from a woman in her fifties or sixties with active or convalescent COVID-19. V usage is TRBV11-3 and J usage is TRBJ2-3, with 7 positions matching TRBD2. The sequenced material came from peripheral blood. CDR3 in DNA: TGTGCCAGCAGCTCACTGGAAGGGAGGGTTACAGTAAGCACAGATACGCAGTATTTT. Protein sequence: CASSSLEGRVTVSTDTQYF.